The rows below give T cell receptor beta chains drawn from one sample of a study of T cell repertoires in cytomegalovirus infection. MiXCR, run by TCRdb on the reads, gives a single entry per CDR3 protein. The data contain some 920,000 distinct CDR3 sequences, roughly 30% of them singletons. Their recognized antigens are unknown. Sequencing was performed on cultured CD8+ T cells from PBMCs, taken from culture after CMV antigen stimulation. These receptors were taken from a human donor in good health (CMV status not recorded). Some clones in this sample may be carry-over from other donors' samples. Each CDR3 is given with its conserved first and last residue. The D gene is left open where the match is weak. Size is omitted from some rows. Given values are once, few, many or a class for expanded clones.

D gene: -
V gene: TRBV27
J gene: TRBJ1-1
clone size: -
CDR3 length: 15
CDR3 DNA: TGTGCCAGCAGTTCAACTGTCGGCCCCTCCACTGAAGCTTTCTTT
CDR3 protein: CASSSTVGPSTEAFF

D gene: TRBD2
V gene: TRBV6-6
J gene: TRBJ2-5
clone size: many
CDR3 length: 14
CDR3 DNA: TGTGCCAGCACGGCTAGCGGGGGGCAAGAGACCCAGTACTTC
CDR3 protein: CASTASGGQETQYF

D gene: TRBD1
V gene: TRBV27
J gene: TRBJ2-5
clone size: -
CDR3 length: 15
CDR3 DNA: TGTGCCAGCAAAAATACCGGGACAGGGGAAGAGACCCAGTACTTC
CDR3 protein: CASKNTGTGEETQYF

D gene: -
V gene: TRBV12-3/TRBV12-4
J gene: TRBJ1-2
clone size: few
CDR3 length: 11
CDR3 DNA: TGTGCCAGCACTGACACGCTGGGCTACACCTTC
CDR3 protein: CASTDTLGYTF

D gene: -
V gene: TRBV5-5
J gene: TRBJ1-5
clone size: few
CDR3 length: 15
CDR3 DNA: TGTGCCAGCAGCTTGGTCTGGGTGAGCAATCAGCCCCAGCATTTT
CDR3 protein: CASSLVWVSNQPQHF

D gene: -
V gene: TRBV29-1
J gene: TRBJ2-3
clone size: -
CDR3 length: 18
CDR3 DNA: TGCAGCGTCGTGTTCGGGCTAGAGACCCTCGTTAGCACAGATACGCAGTATTTT
CDR3 protein: CSVVFGLETLVSTDTQYF

D gene: TRBD2
V gene: TRBV6-1
J gene: TRBJ2-1
clone size: -
CDR3 length: 13
CDR3 DNA: TGTGCCAGCAGTGGACTAGCGGGGTTTGAGCAGTTCTTC
CDR3 protein: CASSGLAGFEQFF

D gene: -
V gene: TRBV6-5
J gene: TRBJ1-1
clone size: -
CDR3 length: 12
CDR3 DNA: TGTGCCAGCAACGACGGGGACACTGAAGCTTTCTTT
CDR3 protein: CASNDGDTEAFF

D gene: -
V gene: TRBV4-3
J gene: TRBJ1-2
clone size: -
CDR3 length: 15
CDR3 DNA: TGCGCCAGCAGCCGACTTGGGACGGGGAACTATGGCTACACCTTC
CDR3 protein: CASSRLGTGNYGYTF

D gene: TRBD2
V gene: TRBV5-1
J gene: TRBJ2-1
clone size: -
CDR3 length: 15
CDR3 DNA: TGCGCCAGCAGCTTGAGCGGGGGGCTGGGGAATGAGCAGTTCTTC
CDR3 protein: CASSLSGGLGNEQFF

D gene: -
V gene: TRBV7-9
J gene: TRBJ2-6
clone size: -
CDR3 length: 15
CDR3 DNA: TGTGCCAGCACCGGAACAGGGTTTGGGGCCAACGTCCTGACTTTC
CDR3 protein: CASTGTGFGANVLTF

D gene: -
V gene: TRBV20-1
J gene: TRBJ1-1
clone size: -
CDR3 length: 17
CDR3 DNA: TGCAGTGCTAGACCGCACCAGGGAGGAAAAGGGAGCACTGAAGCTTTCTTT
CDR3 protein: CSARPHQGGKGSTEAFF

D gene: TRBD1
V gene: TRBV7-6
J gene: TRBJ2-1
clone size: few
CDR3 length: 14
CDR3 DNA: TGTGCCAACAGCTTTTCAGGGGGTATCAATGAGCAGTTCTTC
CDR3 protein: CANSFSGGINEQFF

D gene: -
V gene: TRBV7-2
J gene: TRBJ2-5
clone size: many
CDR3 length: 16
CDR3 DNA: TGTGCCAGCAGCCCGGTGGGGGCCCGATACCAAGAGACCCAGTACTTC
CDR3 protein: CASSPVGARYQETQYF

D gene: TRBD1
V gene: TRBV2
J gene: TRBJ2-3
clone size: -
CDR3 length: 16
CDR3 DNA: TGTGCCAGTAAGCTGGCGACAGGGGGAAGCACAGATACGCAGTATTTT
CDR3 protein: CASKLATGGSTDTQYF

D gene: -
V gene: TRBV12-3/TRBV12-4
J gene: TRBJ1-3
clone size: few
CDR3 length: 16
CDR3 DNA: TGTGCCAGCAGTGATAGTTTTTACCTGACTGGAAACACCATATATTTT
CDR3 protein: CASSDSFYLTGNTIYF